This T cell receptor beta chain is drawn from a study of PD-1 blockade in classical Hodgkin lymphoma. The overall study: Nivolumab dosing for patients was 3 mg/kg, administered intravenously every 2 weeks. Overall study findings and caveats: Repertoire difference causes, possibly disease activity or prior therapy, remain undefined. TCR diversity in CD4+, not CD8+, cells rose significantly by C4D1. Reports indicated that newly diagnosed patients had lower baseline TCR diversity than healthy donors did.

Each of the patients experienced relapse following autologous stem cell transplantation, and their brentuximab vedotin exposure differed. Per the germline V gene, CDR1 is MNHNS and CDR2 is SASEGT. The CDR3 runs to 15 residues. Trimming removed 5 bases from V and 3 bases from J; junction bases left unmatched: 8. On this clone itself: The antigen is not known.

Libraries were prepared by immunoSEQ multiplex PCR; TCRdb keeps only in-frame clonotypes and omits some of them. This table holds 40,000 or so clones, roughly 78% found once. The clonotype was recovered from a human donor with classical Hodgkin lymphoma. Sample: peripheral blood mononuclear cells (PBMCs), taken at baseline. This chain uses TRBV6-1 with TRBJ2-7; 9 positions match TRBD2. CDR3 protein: CASSPRGRGGYEQYF. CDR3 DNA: TGTGCCAGCAGTCCCCGCGGGAGGGGGGGCTACGAGCAGTACTTC.